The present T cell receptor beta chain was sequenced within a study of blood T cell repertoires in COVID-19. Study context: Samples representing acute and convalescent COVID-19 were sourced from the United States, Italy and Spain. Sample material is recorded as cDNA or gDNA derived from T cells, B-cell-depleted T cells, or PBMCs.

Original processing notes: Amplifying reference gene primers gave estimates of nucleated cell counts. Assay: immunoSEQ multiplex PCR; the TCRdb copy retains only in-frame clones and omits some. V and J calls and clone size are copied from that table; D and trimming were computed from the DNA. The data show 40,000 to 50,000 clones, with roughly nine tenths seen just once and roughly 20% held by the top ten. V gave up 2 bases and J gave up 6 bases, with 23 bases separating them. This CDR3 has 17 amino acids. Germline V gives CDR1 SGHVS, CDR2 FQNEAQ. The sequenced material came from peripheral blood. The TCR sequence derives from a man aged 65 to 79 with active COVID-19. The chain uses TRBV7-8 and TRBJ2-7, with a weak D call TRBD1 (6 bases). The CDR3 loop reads CASSLPNRVGPGGEQYF. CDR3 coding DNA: TGTGCCAGCAGCTTACCAAACAGGGTGGGTCCCGGCGGCGAGCAGTACTTC.